This TCR beta chain emerged from a study of T-cell memory formation after mild COVID-19. Study-level results: Day 37-peaking second-wave clones had unconfirmed SARS-CoV-2 specificity. Cross-reactive memory appears to have joined, as suggested by some responding clones showing up in pre-infection memory. Clones shrinking from day 15 to 85 showed even CD4/CD8 mixes; later expanders tilted CD4+.

The CDR3 sequence is 13 residues long. CDR1 is SGHAT, CDR2 FQNNGV, per germline. The V gene lost 3 bases and the J gene lost 5 bases, with 10 bases spanning the gap. About this clonotype itself: The antigen remains unidentified.

cDNA libraries for TCR alpha and TCR beta, carrying sample barcodes and UMIs, came from 5'RACE with constant-segment primers. A single record per CDR3 protein comes from TCRdb applying MiXCR to the 5' RACE reads. The repertoire consists of more than 150,000 distinct CDR3 sequences, with 18% occurring once and the leading ten covering 3% to 4%. The origin of this receptor is a man between 18 and 35 years old who had mild COVID-19 (a few samples of this study predate the infection). Cell type and time point are not known. Material: PBMCs or a T cell subset sorted from them (not recorded which). The chain recombines TRBV11-2 with TRBJ2-5, with D unclear. CDR3 nucleotide sequence: TGTGCCAGCAGCTTCGCCGAGAGGGAGACCCAGTACTTC. Encoded protein: CASSFAERETQYF.